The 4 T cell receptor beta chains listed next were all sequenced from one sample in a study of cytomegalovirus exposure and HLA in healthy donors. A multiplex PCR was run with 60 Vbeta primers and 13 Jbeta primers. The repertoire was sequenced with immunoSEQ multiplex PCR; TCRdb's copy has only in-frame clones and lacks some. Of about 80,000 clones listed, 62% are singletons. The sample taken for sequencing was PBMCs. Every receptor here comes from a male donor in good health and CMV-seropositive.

The chain's CDR3 is CATSRDLQPEQYF. CDR3 bases: TGTGCCACCAGCAGAGATCTACAGCCCGAGCAGTACTTC. This chain joins TRBV15 and TRBJ2-5; D not certain. The J call may not be correct, given that the DNA end is closer to TRBJ2-7. The germline V gene encodes CDR1 LNHNV and CDR2 YYDKDF (reference sequence). The CDR3 extends over 13 amino acids.

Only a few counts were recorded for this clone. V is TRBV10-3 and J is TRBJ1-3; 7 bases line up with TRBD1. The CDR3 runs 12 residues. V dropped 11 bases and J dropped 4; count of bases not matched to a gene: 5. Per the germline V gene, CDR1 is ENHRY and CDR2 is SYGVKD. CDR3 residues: CALQDRGNTIYF. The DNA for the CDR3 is TGTGCCCTCCAGGACAGGGGAAACACCATATATTTT.

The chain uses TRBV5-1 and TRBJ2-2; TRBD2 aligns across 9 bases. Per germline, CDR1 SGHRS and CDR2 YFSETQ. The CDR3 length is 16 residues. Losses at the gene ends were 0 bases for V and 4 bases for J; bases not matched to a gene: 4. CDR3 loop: CASSLDGGGATGELFF. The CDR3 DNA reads TGCGCCAGCAGCTTGGATGGCGGGGGGGCCACCGGGGAGCTGTTTTTT. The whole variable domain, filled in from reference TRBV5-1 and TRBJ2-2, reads KAGVTQTPRYLIKTRGQQVTLSCSPISGHRSVSWYQQTPGQGLQFLFEYFSETQRNKGNFPGRFSGRQFSNSRSEMNVSTLELGDSALYLCASSLDGGGATGELFFGEGSRLTVL.

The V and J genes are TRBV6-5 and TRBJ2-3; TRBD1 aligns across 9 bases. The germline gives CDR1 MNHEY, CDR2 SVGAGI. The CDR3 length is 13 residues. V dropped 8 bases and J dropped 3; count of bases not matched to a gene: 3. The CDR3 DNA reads TGTGCCAGCTGGGGGACAGGGACAGATACGCAGTATTTT. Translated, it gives CASWGTGTDTQYF.